This T cell receptor (beta chain) was found in a study of neurological immune-mediated disorders. This clonotype was seen repeatedly, ten times or more. No antigen is known for it. Study-wide results and caveats: One related-CDR3 cluster, found by phylogenetic grouping, held repertoires of 18 of 34 multiple sclerosis patients and is a possible signature.

The CDR3 runs 14 residues. The germline V gene has CDR1 SGHTA and CDR2 FQGTGA. J lost 4 bases, V lost 4 bases, and 4 bases had no gene match. TCRdb reprocessed the 5' RACE reads with MiXCR, giving one entry per CDR3 protein. The table records tens of thousands of distinct CDR3 sequences, approximately 3.5% of them present only once. The receptor's source is a woman aged 45 to 65 with multiple sclerosis. The V call is TRBV7-3, the J call TRBJ2-3; 8 bases are shared with TRBD2. Sequenced input: PBMCs. CDR3 in amino acids: CASSSGTSADTQYF. DNA for the CDR3: TGTGCCAGCAGCTCCGGGACTAGTGCAGATACGCAGTATTTT.